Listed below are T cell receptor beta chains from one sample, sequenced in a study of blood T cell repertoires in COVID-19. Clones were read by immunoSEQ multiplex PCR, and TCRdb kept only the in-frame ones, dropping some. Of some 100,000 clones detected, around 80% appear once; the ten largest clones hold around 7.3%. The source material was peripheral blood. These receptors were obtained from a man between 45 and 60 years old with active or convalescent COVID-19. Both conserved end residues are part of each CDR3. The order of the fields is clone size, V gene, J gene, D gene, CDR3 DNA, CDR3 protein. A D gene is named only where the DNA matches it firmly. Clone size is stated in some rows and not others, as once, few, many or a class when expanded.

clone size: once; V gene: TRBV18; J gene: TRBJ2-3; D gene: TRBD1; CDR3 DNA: TGTGCCAGCTCACCACCGGGACAGGGACGGGATACGCAGTATTTT; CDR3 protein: CASSPPGQGRDTQYF
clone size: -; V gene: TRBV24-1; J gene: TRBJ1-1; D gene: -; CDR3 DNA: TGTGCCACCAGTGATTTACAGGGAAGAGAAGCTTTCTTT; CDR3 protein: CATSDLQGREAFF
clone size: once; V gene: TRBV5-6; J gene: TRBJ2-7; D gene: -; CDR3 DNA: TGTGCCAGCAGCTTGGTGGGGGCAGGACACGAGCAGTACTTC; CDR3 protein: CASSLVGAGHEQYF
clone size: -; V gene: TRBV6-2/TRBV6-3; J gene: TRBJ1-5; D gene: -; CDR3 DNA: TGTGCCAGCAGTACGGCACAGGGAGGCAATCAGCCCCAGCATTTT; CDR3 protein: CASSTAQGGNQPQHF
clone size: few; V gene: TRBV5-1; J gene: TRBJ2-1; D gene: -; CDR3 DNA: TGCGCCAGCAGCCCCACAACCGGCCTGGCGAGGAATGAGCAGTTCTTC; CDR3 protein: CASSPTTGLARNEQFF
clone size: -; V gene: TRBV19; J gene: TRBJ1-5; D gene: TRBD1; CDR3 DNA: TGTGCCAGTAGTACGGGACAGGGTGTCGGCAATCAGCCCCAGCATTTT; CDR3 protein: CASSTGQGVGNQPQHF
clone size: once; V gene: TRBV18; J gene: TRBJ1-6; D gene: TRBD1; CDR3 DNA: TGTGCCAGCTCGACAACAGGGGATAATTCACCCCTCCACTTT; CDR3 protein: CASSTTGDNSPLHF
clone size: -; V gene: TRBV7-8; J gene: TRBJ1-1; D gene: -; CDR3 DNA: TGTGCCAGCAGCTTAGTAGAGGAGAGCACTGAAGCTTTCTTT; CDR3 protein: CASSLVEESTEAFF
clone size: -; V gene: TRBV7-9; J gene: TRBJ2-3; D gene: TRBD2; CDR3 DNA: TGTGCCAGCAGGGTACTAGCGGGCGATACGCAGTATTTT; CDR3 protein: CASRVLAGDTQYF
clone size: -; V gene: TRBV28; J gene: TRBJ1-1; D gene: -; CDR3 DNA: TGTGCCAGCAGTTTAGGTGACAGGAACACTGAAGCTTTCTTT; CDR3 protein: CASSLGDRNTEAFF
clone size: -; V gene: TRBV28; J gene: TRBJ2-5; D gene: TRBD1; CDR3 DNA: TGTGCCAGCAGTAGGGGACAGGGGCCCAGGAAGACCCAGTACTTC; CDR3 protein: CASSRGQGPRKTQYF
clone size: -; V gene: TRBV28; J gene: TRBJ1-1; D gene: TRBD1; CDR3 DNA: TGTGCCAGCAGCGCCCCAGGGGGCGCGGGGTCAGCTTTCTTT; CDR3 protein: CASSAPGGAGSAFF
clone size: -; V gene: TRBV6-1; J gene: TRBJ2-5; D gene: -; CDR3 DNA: TGTGCCAGCAGTGAACATCAGCAAGAGACCCAGTACTTC; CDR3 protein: CASSEHQQETQYF
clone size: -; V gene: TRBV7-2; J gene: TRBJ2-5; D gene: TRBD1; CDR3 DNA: TGTGCCAGCAGCTCAGGGACAGTTGTGGAGACCCAGTACTTC; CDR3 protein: CASSSGTVVETQYF
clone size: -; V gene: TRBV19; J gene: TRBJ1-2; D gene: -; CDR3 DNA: TGTGCCAGTAGTATAGACGGGTCTGGCTACACCTTC; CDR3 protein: CASSIDGSGYTF
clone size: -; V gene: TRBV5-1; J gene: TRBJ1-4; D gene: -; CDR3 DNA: TGCGCCAGCAGCTTGGGGACACAACCAACTAATGAAAAACTGTTTTTT; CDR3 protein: CASSLGTQPTNEKLFF
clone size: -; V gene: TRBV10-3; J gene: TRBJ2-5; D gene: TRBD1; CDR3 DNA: TGTGCCATCAGTGAGTCAGGGGGCGCTTCGATGGAGACCCAGTACTTC; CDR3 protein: CAISESGGASMETQYF
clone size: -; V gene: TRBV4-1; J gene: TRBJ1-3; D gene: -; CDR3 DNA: TGCGCCAGCAGCCAAGACAGGGACATCTCTGGAAACACCATATATTTT; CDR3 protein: CASSQDRDISGNTIYF
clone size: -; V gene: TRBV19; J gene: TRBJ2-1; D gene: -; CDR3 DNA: TGTGCCAGTAGTATAGCAGGGAATGAGCAGTTCTTC; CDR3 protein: CASSIAGNEQFF
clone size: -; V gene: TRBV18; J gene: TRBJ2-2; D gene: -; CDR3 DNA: TGTGCCAGCTCACCAGAAGGGAGCGGGGAGCTGTTTTTT; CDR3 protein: CASSPEGSGELFF
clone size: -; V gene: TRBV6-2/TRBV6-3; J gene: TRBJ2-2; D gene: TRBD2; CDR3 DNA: TGTGCCAGCAGTTCGGGACTAGCGGGGCTCCGCACCGGGGAGCTGTTTTTT; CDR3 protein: CASSSGLAGLRTGELFF
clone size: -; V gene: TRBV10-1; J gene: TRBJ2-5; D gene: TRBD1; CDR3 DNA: TGCGCCAGCAGCCGGGACAGGGGTCAGACCCAGTACTTC; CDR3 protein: CASSRDRGQTQYF
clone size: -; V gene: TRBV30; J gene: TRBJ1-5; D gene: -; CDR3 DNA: TGTGCCTGGAGTGTACGAGGCAGGGCTAGCAATCAGCCCCAGCATTTT; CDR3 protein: CAWSVRGRASNQPQHF
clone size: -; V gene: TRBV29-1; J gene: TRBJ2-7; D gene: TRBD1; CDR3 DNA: TGCAGCGTTGCAGGGGGCCTAGACGAGCAGTACTTC; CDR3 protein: CSVAGGLDEQYF
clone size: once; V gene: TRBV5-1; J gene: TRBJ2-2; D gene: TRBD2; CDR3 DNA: TGCGCCAGCAGCCAAGGGACTAGCGGGCCCGGGGAGCTGTTTTTT; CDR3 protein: CASSQGTSGPGELFF
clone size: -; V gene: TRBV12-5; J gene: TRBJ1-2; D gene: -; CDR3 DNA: TGTGCTAGTGGTTTGGACAGCTATGGCTACACCTTC; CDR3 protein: CASGLDSYGYTF
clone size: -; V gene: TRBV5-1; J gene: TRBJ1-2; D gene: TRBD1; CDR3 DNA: TGCGCCAGCAGCTTGGGAGGGGGCGCCGATGGCTACACCTTC; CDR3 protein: CASSLGGGADGYTF
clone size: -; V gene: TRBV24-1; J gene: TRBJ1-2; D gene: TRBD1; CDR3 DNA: TGTGCCACCAGTGACGGACAGGGGCTGAGGGGCTACACCTTC; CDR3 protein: CATSDGQGLRGYTF
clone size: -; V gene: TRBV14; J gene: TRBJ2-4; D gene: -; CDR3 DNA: TGTGCCAGCAGCCAAGACCGCGGGGTTTGGACCAAAAACATTCAGTACTTC; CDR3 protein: CASSQDRGVWTKNIQYF
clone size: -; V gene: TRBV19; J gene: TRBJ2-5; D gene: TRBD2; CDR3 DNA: TGTGCCAGTAGAAGGGCGGGACTAGCGGGGAAAGAGACCCAGTACTTC; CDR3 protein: CASRRAGLAGKETQYF
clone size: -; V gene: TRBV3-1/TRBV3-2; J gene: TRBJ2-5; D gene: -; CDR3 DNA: TGTGCCAGCAGCCAACCGCTAATGGGCGGGGAGACCCAGTACTTC; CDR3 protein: CASSQPLMGGETQYF
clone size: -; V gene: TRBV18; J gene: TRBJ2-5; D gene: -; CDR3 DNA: TGTGCCAGCTCACCTTGGACACATCCGATGGAGACCCAGTACTTC; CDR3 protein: CASSPWTHPMETQYF
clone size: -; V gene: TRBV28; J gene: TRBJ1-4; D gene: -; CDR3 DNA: TGTGCCAGCAGCCAACAGGGTTGGAATGAAAAACTGTTTTTT; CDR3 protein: CASSQQGWNEKLFF
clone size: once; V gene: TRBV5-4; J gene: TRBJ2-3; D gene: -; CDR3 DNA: TGTGCCAGCAGCGCGGGACAGAGCACAGATACGCAGTATTTT; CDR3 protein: CASSAGQSTDTQYF
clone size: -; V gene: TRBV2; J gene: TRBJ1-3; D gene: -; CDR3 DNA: TGTGCCAGCAGACAGGGTACTGGAAACACCATATATTTT; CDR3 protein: CASRQGTGNTIYF
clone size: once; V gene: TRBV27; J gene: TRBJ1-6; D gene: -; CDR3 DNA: TGTGCCAGCAGTTCCAGGGTAAGGCAAATAAATTCACCCCTCCACTTT; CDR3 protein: CASSSRVRQINSPLHF
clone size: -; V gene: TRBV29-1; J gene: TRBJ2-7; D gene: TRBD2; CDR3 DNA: TGCAGCGTTTCCGGGGGAGGGAGCTCCTACGAGCAGTACTTC; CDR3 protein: CSVSGGGSSYEQYF
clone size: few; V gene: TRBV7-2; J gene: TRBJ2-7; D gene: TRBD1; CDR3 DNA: TGTGCCAGCGCCCAGTCCGGGACAGGATCCTACGAGCAGTACTTC; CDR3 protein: CASAQSGTGSYEQYF
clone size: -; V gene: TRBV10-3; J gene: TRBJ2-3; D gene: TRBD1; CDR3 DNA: TGTGCCATCGCGGGACAGGGGTCCACAGATACGCAGTATTTT; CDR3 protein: CAIAGQGSTDTQYF
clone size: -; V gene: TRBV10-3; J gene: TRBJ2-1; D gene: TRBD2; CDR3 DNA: TGTGCCATCAGTGCCTCGGGGGGTCCCTACAATGAGCAGTTCTTC; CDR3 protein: CAISASGGPYNEQFF
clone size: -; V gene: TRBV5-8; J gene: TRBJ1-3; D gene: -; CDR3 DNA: TGTGCCAGCAGCTTGTCAGGAAACACCATATATTTT; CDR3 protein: CASSLSGNTIYF
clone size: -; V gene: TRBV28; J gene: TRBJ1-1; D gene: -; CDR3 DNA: TGTGCCAGCAGGGGGGGTTGGACTGAAGCTTTCTTT; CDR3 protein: CASRGGWTEAFF
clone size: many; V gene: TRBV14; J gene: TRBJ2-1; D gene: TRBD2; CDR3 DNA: TGTGCCAGCAGCCAATCGGGACTAGTAAGGAATGAGCAGTTCTTC; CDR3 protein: CASSQSGLVRNEQFF
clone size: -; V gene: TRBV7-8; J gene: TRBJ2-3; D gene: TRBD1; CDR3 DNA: TGTGCCAGCAGCACCTGGGACAGTACAGATACGCAGTATTTT; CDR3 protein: CASSTWDSTDTQYF
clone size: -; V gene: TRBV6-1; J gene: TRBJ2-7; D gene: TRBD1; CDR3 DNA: TGTGCCAGCAGTGAGTGGGACAGGGGCTACGAGCAGTACTTC; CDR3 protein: CASSEWDRGYEQYF
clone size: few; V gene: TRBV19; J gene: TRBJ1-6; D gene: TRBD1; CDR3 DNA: TGTGCCAGTAGCGACAGGGGGCAATCACCCCTCCACTTT; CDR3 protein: CASSDRGQSPLHF
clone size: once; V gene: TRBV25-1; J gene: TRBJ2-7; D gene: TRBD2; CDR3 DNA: TGTGCCAGCAGTAGAACAGCGGGGTTGGGCGAGCAGTACTTC; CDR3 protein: CASSRTAGLGEQYF
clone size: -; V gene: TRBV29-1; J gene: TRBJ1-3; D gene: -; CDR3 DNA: TGCAGCGCCCTAGTCAACTCCGGCATATATTTT; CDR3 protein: CSALVNSGIYF
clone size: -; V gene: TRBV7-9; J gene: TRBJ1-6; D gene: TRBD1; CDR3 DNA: TGTGCCAGCAGCCCCAATACCGGGACAGGGAATTCACCCCTCCACTTT; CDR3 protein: CASSPNTGTGNSPLHF
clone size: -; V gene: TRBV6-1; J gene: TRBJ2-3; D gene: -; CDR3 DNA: TGTGCCAGCAGTGAAATTCCCGGCACAGATACGCAGTATTTT; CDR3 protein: CASSEIPGTDTQYF